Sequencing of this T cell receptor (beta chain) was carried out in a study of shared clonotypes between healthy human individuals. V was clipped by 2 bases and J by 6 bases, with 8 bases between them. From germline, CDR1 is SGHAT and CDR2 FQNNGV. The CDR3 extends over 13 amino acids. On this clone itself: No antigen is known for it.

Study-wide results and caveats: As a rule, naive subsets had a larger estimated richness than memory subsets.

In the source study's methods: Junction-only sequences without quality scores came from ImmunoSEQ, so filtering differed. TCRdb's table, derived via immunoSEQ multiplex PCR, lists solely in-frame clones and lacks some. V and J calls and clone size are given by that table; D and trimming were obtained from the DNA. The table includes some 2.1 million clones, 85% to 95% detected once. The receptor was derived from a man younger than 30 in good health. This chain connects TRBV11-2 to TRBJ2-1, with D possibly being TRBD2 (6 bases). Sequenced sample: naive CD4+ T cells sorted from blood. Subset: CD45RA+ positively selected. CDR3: CASSLTGSNEQFF. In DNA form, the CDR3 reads TGTGCCAGCAGCTTAACCGGGAGCAATGAGCAGTTCTTC.